A single T cell receptor (beta chain) is shown here with its context. Its antigen is currently unknown. This specimen belongs to a study of T cell repertoires in cytomegalovirus infection. Study-level information: Through public TCR beta signatures, both CMV infection and matching HLA type were indicated.

TCRdb processed the reads anew with MiXCR; each CDR3 protein has one entry. This sample has some 400,000 distinct CDR3 sequences; about 33% occur once, and the top ten carry 12% to 15%. General study findings and limits: Individuals carrying CMV plus the relevant HLA were identified by cumulative frequency of public TCR beta families.

The CDR3 is made up of 16 amino acids. Germline CDR1 SGHNT, CDR2 YYREEE (reference sequence). J was trimmed by 5 bases and V by 4 bases; bases with no gene match: 5. This clonotype originated in a human donor in good health (CMV status not recorded). Some clones in this sample may be carry-over from other donors' samples. Sequencing was performed on PBMCs. The rearrangement links TRBV5-4 to TRBJ2-3; 15 bases are a match to TRBD2. The CDR3 here is CASSLGLAGGQDTQYF. The CDR3 region has the DNA TGTGCCAGCAGCCTCGGACTAGCGGGGGGGCAAGATACGCAGTATTTT.